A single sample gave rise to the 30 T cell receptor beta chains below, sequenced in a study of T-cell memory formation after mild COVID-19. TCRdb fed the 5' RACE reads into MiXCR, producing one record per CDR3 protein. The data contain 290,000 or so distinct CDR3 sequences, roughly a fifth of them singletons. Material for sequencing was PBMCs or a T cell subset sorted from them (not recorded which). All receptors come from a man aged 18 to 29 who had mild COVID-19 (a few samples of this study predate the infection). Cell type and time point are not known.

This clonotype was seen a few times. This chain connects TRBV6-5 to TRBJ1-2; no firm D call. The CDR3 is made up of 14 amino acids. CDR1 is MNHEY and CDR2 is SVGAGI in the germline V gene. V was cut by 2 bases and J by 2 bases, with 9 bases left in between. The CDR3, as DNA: TGTGCCAGCAGTTACGGCGGGTTAAACTATGGCTACACCTTC. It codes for CASSYGGLNYGYTF.

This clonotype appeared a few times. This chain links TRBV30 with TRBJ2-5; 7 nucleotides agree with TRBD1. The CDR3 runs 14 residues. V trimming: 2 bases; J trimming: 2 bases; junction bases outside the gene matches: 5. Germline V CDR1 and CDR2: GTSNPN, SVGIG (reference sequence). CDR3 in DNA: TGTGCCTGGAGTCACCCGACAGGGCAAGAGACCCAGTACTTC. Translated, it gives CAWSHPTGQETQYF.

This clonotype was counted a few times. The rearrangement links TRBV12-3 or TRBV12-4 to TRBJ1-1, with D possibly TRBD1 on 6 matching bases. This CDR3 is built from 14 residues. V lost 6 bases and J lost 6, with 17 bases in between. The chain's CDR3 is CASSAVRGAAEAFF. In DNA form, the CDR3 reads TGTGCCAGCAGCGCCGTTCGGGGGGCGGCTGAAGCTTTCTTT.

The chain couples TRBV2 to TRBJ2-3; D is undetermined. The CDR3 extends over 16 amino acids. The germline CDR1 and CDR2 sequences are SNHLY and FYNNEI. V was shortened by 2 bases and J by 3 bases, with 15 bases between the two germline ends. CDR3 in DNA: TGTGCCAGCAGTGAAATGGGGTTCTCATTAACAGATACGCAGTATTTT. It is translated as CASSEMGFSLTDTQYF.

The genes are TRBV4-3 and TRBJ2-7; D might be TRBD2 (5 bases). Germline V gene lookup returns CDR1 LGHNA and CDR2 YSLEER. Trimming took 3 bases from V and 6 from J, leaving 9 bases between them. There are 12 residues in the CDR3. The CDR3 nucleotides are TGCGCCAGCAGCCAGCCAGAGGGCGAGCAGTACGTC. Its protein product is CASSQPEGEQYV.

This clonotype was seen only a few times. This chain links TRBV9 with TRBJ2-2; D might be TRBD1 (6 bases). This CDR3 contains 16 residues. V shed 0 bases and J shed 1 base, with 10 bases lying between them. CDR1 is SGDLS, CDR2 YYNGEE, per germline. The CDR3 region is CASSVGGQWNTGELFF. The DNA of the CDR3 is TGTGCCAGCAGCGTAGGGGGGCAGTGGAACACCGGGGAGCTGTTTTTT.

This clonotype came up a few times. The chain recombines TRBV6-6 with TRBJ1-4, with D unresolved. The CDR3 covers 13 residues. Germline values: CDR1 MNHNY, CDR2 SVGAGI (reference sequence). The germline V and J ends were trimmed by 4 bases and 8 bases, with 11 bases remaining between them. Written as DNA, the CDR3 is TGTGCCAGCAGTTCCCAGATAGGAGAAAAACTGTTTTTT. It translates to CASSSQIGEKLFF.

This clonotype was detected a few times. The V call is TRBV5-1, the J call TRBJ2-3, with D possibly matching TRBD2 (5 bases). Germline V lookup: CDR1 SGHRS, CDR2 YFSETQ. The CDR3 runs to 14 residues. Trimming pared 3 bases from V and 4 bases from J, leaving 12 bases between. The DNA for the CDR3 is TGCGCCAGCAGCTGGGGTCTAGCCTCAGATACGCAGTATTTT. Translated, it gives CASSWGLASDTQYF.

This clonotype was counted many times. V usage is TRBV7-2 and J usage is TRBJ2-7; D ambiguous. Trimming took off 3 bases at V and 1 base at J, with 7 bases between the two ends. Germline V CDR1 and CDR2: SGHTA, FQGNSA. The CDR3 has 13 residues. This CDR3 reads CASSFTSSYEQYV. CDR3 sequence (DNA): TGTGCCAGCAGCTTTACCTCATCCTACGAGCAGTACGTC.

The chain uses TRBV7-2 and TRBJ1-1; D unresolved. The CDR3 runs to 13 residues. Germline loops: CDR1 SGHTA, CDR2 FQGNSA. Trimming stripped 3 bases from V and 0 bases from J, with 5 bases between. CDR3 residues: CASSFFLNTEAFF. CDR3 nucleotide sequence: TGTGCCAGCAGCTTTTTTTTGAACACTGAAGCTTTCTTT.

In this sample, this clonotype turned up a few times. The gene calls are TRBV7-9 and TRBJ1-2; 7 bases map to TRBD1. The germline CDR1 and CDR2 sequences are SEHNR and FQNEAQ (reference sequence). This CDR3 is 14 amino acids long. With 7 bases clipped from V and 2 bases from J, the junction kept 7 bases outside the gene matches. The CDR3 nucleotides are TGTGCCAGCACCCCAACGGGACAGAACTATGGCTACACCTTC. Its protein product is CASTPTGQNYGYTF.

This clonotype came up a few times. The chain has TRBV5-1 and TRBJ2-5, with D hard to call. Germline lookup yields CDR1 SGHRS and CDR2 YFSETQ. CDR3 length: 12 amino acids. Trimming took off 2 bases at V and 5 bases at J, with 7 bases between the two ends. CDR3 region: CASSFISETQYF. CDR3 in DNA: TGCGCCAGCAGCTTCATATCGGAGACCCAGTACTTC.

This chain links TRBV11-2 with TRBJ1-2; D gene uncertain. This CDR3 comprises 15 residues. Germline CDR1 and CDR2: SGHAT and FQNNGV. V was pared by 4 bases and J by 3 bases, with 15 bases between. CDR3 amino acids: CASSSATRPDYGYTF. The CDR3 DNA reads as TGTGCCAGCAGCTCGGCCACGAGACCTGACTATGGCTACACCTTC.

The chain's CDR3 is CASSLTWGDEAFF. CDR3 sequence (DNA): TGTGCCAGCAGCTTAACATGGGGTGACGAAGCTTTCTTT. The gene calls are TRBV7-3 and TRBJ1-1; D gene unclear. Trimming pared 0 bases from V and 8 bases from J, leaving 10 bases between. The CDR3 is made up of 13 amino acids. The germline gives CDR1 SGHTA, CDR2 FQGTGA.

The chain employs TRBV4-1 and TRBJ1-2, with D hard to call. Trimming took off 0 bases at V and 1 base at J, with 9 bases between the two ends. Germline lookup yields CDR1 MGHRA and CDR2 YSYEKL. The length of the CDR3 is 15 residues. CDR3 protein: CASSQDRMVNYGYTF. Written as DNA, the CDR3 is TGCGCCAGCAGCCAAGATCGGATGGTTAACTATGGCTACACCTTC.

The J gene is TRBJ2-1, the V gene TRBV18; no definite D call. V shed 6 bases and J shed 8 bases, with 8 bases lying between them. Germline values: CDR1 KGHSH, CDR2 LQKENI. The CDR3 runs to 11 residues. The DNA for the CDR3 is TGTGCCAGCTCCGACTGGGATGAGCAGTTCTTC. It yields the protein CASSDWDEQFF.

CDR3: CAIGNLYEKLFF. The CDR3 DNA reads as TGTGCCATCGGGAATCTCTATGAAAAACTGTTTTTT. This chain connects TRBV12-3 or TRBV12-4 to TRBJ1-4; no definite D call. Trimming removed 10 bases from V and 6 bases from J, with 12 bases in between. The CDR3 covers 12 residues.

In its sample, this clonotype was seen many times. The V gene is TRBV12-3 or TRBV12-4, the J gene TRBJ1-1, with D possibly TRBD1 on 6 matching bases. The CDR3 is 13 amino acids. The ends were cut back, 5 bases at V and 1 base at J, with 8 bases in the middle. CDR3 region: CASSRQENTEAFF. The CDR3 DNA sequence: TGTGCCAGCAGTCGACAGGAGAACACTGAAGCTTTCTTT.

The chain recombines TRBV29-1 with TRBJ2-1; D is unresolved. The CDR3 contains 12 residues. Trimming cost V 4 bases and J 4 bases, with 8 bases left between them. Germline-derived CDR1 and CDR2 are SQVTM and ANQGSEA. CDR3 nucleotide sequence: TGCAGCGTTGGTCAGGAGTACAATGAGCAGTTCTTC. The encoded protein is CSVGQEYNEQFF.

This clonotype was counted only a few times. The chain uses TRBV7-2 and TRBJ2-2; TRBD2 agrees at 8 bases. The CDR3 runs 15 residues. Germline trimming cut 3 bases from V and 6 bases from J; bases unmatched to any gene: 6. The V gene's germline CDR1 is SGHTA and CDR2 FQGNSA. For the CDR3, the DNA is TGTGCCAGCAGCTTCACGGGGGGGCCCGCCGGGGAGCTGTTTTTT. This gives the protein CASSFTGGPAGELFF.

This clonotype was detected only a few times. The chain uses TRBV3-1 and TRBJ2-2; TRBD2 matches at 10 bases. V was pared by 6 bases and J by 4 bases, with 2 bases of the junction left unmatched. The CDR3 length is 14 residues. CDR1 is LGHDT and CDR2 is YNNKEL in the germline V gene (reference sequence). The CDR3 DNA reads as TGTGCCAGCAGATCTAGCGGGAGCACCGGGGAGCTGTTTTTT. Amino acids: CASRSSGSTGELFF.

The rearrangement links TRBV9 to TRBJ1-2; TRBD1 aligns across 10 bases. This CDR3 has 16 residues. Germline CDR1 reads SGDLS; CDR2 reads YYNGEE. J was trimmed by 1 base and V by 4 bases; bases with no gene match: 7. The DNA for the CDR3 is TGTGCCAGCAGCAGCAGACAGGGGGCAGTTAACTATGGCTACACCTTC. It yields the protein CASSSRQGAVNYGYTF.

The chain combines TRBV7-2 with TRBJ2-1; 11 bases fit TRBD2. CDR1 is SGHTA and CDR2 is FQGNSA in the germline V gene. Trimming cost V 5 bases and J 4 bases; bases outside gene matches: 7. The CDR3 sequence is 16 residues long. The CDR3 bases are TGTGCCAGCAGCCCTCGACTAGCGGGGCCTTACAATGAGCAGTTCTTC. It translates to CASSPRLAGPYNEQFF.

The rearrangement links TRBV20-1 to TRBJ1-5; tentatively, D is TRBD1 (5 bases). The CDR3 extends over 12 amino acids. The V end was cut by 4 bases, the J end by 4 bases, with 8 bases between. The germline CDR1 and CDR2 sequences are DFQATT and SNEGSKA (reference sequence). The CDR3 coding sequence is TGCAGTGCTACCCAGGGAAATCAGCCCCAGCATTTT. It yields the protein CSATQGNQPQHF.

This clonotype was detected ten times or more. The CDR3 reads CASSKTRDRVTDTQYF. The DNA of the CDR3 is TGTGCCAGCAGTAAAACCCGGGACAGGGTCACAGATACGCAGTATTTT. V is TRBV25-1 and J is TRBJ2-3; 9 bases are shared with TRBD1. The germline gives CDR1 MGHDK, CDR2 SYGVNS. With V trimmed by 5 bases and J by 2 bases, 8 bases remained unmatched. The length of the CDR3 is 16 residues.

The CDR3 nucleotides are TGTGCCAGCAGCTTAGGGGTAATCGGGAACACTGAAGCTTTCTTT. Translation: CASSLGVIGNTEAFF. V gene TRBV7-9 combines with J gene TRBJ1-1; D is uncertain. CDR1 is SEHNR, CDR2 FQNEAQ, per germline (reference sequence). Trimming cost V 1 base and J 1 base, with 10 bases left between them. This CDR3 is 15 amino acids long.

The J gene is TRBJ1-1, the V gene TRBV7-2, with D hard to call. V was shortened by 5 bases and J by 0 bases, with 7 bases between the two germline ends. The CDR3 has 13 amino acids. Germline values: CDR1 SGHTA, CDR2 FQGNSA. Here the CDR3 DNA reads TGTGCCAGCAGCCCCTGGATGAACACTGAAGCTTTCTTT. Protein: CASSPWMNTEAFF.

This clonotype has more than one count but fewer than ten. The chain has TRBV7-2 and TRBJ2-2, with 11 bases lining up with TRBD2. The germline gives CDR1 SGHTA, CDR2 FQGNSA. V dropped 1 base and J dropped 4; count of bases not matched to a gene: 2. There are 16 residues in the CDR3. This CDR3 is CASSLELAGVTGELFF. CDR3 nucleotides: TGTGCCAGCAGCTTAGAACTAGCGGGGGTCACCGGGGAGCTGTTTTTT.

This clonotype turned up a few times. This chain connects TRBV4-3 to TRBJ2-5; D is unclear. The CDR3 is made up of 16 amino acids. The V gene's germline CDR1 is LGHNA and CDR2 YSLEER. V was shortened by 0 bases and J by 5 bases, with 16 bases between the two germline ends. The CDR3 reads CASSQDSLGSGETQYF. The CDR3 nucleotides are TGCGCCAGCAGCCAAGACTCCCTAGGATCCGGCGAGACCCAGTACTTC.

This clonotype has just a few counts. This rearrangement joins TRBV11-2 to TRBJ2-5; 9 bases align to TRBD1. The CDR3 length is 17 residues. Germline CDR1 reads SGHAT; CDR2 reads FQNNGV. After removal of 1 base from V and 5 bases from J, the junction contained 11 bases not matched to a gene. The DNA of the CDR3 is TGTGCCAGCAGCTTAGGCCCGGGACAGGGACTTTTCGAGACCCAGTACTTC. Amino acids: CASSLGPGQGLFETQYF. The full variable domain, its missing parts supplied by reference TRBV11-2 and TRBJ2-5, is EAGVAQSPRYKIIEKRQSVAFWCNPISGHATLYWYQQILGQGPKLLIQFQNNGVVDDSQLPKDRFSAERLKGVDSTLKIQPAKLEDSAVYLCASSLGPGQGLFETQYFGPGTRLLVL.